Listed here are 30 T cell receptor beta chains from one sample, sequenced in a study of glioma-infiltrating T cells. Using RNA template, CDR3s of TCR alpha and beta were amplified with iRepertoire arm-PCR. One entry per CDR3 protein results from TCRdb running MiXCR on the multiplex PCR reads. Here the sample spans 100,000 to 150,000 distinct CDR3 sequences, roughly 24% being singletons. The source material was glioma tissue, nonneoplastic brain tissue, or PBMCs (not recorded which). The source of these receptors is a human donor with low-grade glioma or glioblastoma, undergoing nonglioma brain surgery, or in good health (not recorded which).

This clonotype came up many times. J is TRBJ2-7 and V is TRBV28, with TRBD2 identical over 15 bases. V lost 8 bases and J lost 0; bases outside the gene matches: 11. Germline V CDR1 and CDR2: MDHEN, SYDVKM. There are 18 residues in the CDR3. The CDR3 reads CASRSGTSGRSLSYEQYF. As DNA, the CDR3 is TGTGCCAGCCGATCCGGGACTAGCGGGAGGTCCCTCTCCTACGAGCAGTACTTC.

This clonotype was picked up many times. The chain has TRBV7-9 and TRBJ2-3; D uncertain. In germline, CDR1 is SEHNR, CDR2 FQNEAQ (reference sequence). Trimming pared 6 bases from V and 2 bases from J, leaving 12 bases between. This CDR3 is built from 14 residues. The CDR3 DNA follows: TGTGCCAGCAGTCGCCCCGCTCTCACAGATACGCAGTATTTT. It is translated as CASSRPALTDTQYF. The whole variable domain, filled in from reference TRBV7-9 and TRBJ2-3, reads DTGVSQNPRHKITKRGQNVTFRCDPISEHNRLYWYRQTLGQGPEFLTYFQNEAQLEKSRLLSDRFSAERPKGSFSTLEIQRTEQGDSAMYLCASSRPALTDTQYFGPGTRLTVL.

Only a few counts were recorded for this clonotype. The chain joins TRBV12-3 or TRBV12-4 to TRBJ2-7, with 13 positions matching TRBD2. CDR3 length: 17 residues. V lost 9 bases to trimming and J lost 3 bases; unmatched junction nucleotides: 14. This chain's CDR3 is CASKGGLAGESLYEQYF. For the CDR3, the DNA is TGTGCCAGTAAGGGCGGACTAGCGGGAGAATCCCTCTACGAGCAGTACTTC.

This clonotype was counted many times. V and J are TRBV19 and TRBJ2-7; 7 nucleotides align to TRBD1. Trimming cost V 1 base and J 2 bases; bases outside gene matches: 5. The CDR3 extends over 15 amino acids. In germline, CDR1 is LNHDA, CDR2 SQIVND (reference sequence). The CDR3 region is CASSIAPGQPYEQYF. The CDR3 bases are TGTGCCAGTAGTATAGCCCCGGGACAGCCCTACGAGCAGTACTTC.

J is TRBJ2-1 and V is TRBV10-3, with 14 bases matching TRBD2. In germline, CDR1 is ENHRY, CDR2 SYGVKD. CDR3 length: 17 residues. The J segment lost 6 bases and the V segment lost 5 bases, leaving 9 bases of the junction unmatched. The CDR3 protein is CAISTSGLAGVSNEQFF. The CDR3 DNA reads TGTGCCATCAGTACCTCGGGACTAGCGGGAGTAAGCAATGAGCAGTTCTTC.

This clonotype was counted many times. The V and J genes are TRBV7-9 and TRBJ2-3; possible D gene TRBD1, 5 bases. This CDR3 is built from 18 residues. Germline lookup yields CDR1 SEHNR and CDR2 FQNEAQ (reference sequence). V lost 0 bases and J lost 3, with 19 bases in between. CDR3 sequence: CASSLASSWKGITDTQYF. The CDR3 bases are TGTGCCAGCAGCTTAGCGAGTAGCTGGAAGGGGATAACAGATACGCAGTATTTT.

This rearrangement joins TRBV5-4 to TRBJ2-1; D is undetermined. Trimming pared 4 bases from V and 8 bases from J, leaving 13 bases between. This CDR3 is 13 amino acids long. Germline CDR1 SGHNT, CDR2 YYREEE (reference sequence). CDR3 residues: CASSLDWSDEQFF. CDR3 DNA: TGTGCCAGCAGCCTAGACTGGTCCGATGAGCAGTTCTTC.

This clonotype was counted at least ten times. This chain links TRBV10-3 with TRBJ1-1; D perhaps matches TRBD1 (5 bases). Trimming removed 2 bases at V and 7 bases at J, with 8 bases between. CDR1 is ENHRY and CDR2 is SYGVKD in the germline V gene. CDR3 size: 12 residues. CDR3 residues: CAISETGVEAFF. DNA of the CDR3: TGTGCCATCAGTGAGACAGGAGTTGAAGCTTTCTTT.

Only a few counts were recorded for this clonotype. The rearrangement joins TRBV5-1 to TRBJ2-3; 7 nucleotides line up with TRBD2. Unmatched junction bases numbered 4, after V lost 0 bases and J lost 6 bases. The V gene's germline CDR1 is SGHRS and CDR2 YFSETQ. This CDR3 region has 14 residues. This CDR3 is CASSLETSRDTQYF. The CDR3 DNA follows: TGCGCCAGCAGCTTGGAGACTAGCCGGGATACGCAGTATTTT.

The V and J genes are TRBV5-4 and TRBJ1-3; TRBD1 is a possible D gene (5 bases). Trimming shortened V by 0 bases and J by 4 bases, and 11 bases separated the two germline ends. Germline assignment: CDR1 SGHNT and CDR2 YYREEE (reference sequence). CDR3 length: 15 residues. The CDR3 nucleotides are TGTGCCAGCAGCTTGGATGGGGGACCAGGAAACACCATATATTTT. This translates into CASSLDGGPGNTIYF.

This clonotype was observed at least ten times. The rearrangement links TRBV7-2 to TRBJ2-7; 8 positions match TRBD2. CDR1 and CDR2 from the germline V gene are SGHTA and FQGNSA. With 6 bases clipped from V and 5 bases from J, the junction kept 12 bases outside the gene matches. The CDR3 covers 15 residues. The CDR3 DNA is TGTGCCAGCAGTCAAAAAGCAGCGGGAGAGAACGAGCAGTACTTC. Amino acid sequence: CASSQKAAGENEQYF.

The CDR3 DNA follows: TGCAGTGCTAAACGATCAGGAGGGGAGGCCTACACTGAAGCTTTCTTT. It is translated as CSAKRSGGEAYTEAFF. This rearrangement joins TRBV20-1 to TRBJ1-1; tentatively, D is TRBD1 (5 bases). Germline V CDR1 and CDR2: DFQATT, SNEGSKA (reference sequence). The length of the CDR3 is 16 residues. The V end lost 4 bases, the J end lost 3 bases, and 21 bases lay between the germline ends.

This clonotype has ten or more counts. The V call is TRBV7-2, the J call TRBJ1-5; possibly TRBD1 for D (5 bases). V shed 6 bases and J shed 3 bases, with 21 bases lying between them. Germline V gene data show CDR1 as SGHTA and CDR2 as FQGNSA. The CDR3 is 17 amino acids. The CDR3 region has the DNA TGTGCCAGCAGACCACGCGGGGGTTCAGGTTCCAATCAGCCCCAGCATTTT. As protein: CASRPRGGSGSNQPQHF.

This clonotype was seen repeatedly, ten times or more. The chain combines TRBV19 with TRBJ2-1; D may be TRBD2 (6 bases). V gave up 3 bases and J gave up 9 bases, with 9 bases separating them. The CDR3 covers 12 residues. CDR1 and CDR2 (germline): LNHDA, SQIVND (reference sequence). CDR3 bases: TGTGCCAGTAGTATTCGGGAGTTTGAGCAGTTCTTC. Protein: CASSIREFEQFF. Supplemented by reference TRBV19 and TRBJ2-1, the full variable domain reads DGGITQSPKYLFRKEGQNVTLSCEQNLNHDAMYWYRQDPGQGLRLIYYSQIVNDFQKGDIAEGYSVSREKKESFPLTVTSAQKNPTAFYLCASSIREFEQFFGPGTRLTVL.

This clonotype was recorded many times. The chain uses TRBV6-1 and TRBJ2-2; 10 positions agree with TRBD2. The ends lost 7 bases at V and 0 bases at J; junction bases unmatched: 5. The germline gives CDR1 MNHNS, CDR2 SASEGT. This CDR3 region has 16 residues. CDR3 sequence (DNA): TGTGCCAGCAAGTCCCTAGCGGGAGCGAACACCGGGGAGCTGTTTTTT. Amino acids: CASKSLAGANTGELFF.

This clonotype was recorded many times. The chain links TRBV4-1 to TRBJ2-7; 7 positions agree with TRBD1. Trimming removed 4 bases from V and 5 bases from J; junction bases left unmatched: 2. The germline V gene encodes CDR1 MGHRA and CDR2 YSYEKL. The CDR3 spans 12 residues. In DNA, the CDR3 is TGCGCCAGCAGCCCGACAGGGAACGAGCAGTACTTC. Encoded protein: CASSPTGNEQYF.

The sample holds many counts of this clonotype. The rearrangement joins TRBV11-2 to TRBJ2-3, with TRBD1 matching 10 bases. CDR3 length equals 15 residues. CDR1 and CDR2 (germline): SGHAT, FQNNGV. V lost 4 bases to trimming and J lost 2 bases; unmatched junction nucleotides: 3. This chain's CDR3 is CASSSTGGLTDTQYF. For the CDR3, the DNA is TGTGCCAGCAGCTCGACAGGGGGCCTCACAGATACGCAGTATTTT.

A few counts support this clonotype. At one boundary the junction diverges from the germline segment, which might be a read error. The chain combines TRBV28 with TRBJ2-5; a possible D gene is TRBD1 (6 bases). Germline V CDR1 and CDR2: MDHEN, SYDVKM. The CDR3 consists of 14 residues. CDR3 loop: CASRQDRSRETQYF. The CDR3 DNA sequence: TGTGCCAGCAGACAAGACAGGTCCCGAGAGACCCAATACTTC.

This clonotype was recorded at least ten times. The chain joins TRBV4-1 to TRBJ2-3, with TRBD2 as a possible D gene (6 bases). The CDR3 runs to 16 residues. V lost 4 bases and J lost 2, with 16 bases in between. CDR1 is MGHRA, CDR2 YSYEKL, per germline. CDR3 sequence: CASSRGRDHVTDTQYF. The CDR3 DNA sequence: TGCGCCAGCAGCCGCGGGCGGGATCACGTCACAGATACGCAGTATTTT.

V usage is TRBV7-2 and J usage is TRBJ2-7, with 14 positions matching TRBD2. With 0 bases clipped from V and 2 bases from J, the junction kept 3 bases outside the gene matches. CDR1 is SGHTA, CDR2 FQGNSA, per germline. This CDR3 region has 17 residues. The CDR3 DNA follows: TGTGCCAGCAGCTTAGCGGGGACTAGCGGGAGACCCTACGAGCAGTACTTC. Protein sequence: CASSLAGTSGRPYEQYF.

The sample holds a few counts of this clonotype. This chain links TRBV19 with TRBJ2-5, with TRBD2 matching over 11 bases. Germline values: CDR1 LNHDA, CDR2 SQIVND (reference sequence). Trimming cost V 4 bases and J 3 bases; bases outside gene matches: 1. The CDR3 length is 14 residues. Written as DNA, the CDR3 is TGTGCCAGTAGTACGGGACTAGCGGAAGAGACCCAGTACTTC. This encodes CASSTGLAEETQYF.

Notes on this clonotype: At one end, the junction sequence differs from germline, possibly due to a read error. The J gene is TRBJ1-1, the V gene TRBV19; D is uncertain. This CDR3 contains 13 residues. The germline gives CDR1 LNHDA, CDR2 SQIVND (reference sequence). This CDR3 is CASSMAATTGAFF. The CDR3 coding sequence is TGTGCCAGTAGTATGGCTGCGACGACTGGAGCTTTCTTT.

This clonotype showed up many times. The DNA of the CDR3 is TGTGCCAGCAGCCCCGGGTTGCCACCTGGCTCCTACGAGCAGTACTTC. The encoded protein is CASSPGLPPGSYEQYF. The chain joins TRBV7-9 to TRBJ2-7; D uncertain. Germline CDR1 and CDR2: SEHNR and FQNEAQ (reference sequence). The CDR3 totals 16 residues. V lost 5 bases and J lost 0, with 17 bases in between.

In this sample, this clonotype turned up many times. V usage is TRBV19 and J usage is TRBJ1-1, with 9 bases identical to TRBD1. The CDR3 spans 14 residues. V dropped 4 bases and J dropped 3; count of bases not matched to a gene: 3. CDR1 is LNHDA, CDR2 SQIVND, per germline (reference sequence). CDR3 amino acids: CASSTDRGDTEAFF. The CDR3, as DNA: TGTGCCAGTAGTACGGACAGGGGTGACACTGAAGCTTTCTTT.

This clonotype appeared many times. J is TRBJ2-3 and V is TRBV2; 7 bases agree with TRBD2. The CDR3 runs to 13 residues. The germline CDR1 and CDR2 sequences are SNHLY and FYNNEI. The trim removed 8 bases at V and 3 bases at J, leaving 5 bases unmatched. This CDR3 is CASWEGGTDTQYF. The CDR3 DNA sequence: TGTGCCAGCTGGGAGGGAGGGACAGATACGCAGTATTTT.

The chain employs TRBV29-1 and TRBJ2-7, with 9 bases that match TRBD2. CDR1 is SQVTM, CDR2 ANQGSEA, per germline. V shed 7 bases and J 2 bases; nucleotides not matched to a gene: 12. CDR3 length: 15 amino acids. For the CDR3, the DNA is TGCAGCGCCGTAAATTCGGCTAGCGGGACCTACGAGCAGTACTTC. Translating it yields CSAVNSASGTYEQYF.

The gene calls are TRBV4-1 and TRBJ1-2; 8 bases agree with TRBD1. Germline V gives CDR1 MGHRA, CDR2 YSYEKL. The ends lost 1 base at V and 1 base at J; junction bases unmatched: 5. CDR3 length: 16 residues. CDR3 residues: CASSQGWTGINYGYTF. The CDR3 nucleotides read TGCGCCAGCAGCCAAGGATGGACAGGGATTAACTATGGCTACACCTTC.

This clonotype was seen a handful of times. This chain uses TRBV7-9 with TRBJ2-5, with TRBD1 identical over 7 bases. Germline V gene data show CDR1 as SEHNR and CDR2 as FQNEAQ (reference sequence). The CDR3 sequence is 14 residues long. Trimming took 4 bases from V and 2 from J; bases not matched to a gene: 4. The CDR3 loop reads CASSSRGQQETQYF. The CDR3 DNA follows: TGTGCCAGCAGCTCGAGGGGACAGCAAGAGACCCAGTACTTC.

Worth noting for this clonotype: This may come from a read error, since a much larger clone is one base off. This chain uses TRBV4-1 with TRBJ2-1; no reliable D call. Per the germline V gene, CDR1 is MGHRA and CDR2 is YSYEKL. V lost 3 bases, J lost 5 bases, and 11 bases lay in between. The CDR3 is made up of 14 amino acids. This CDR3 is CASSQAESHNEQFF. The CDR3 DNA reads TGCGCCAGCAGCCAGGCGGAAAGTCACAATGAGCAGTTCTTC.

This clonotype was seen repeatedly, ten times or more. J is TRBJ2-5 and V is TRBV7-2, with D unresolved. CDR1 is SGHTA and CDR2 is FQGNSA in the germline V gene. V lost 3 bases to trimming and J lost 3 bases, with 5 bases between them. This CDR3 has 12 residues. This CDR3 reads CASSFWKETQYF. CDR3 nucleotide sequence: TGTGCCAGCAGCTTTTGGAAAGAGACCCAGTACTTC.